Below, 11 T cell receptor beta chains from the same sample are listed, as sequenced in a study of Graves' ophthalmopathy and Graves' hyperthyroidism. RNA transcripts were the template, and TCR beta CDR3 regions were amplified from them. In the first round, RT-PCR was carried out with HTBI primers, and a multiplex PCR formed the second round. TCRdb fed the multiplex PCR reads into MiXCR, producing one record per CDR3 protein. The table records a few hundred thousand distinct CDR3 sequences, about a sixth of them present only once. Source material: peripheral blood. These receptors were taken from an adult woman with stable Graves' hyperthyroidism.

This rearrangement joins TRBV12-3 or TRBV12-4 to TRBJ1-2; D ambiguous. Trimming cost V 2 bases and J 1 base, with 11 bases left between them. The CDR3 sequence is 15 residues long. The CDR3 is CASSLRQGYNYGYTF. For the CDR3, the DNA is TGTGCCAGCAGTTTACGGCAAGGGTATAACTATGGCTACACCTTC.

This chain joins TRBV3-1 and TRBJ2-7; 10 nucleotides line up with TRBD2. Unmatched junction bases numbered 7, after V lost 2 bases and J lost 0 bases. This CDR3 is 17 amino acids long. Germline V gene sequence: CDR1 LGHDT, CDR2 YNNKEL (reference sequence). The CDR3 reads CASSQPGLATSSYEQYF. DNA of the CDR3: TGTGCCAGCAGCCAACCGGGACTAGCGACAAGCTCCTACGAGCAGTACTTC.

CDR3 DNA: TGTGCCAGCAGAGAACAAGGCTTGAACACTGAAGCTTTCTTT. It is translated as CASREQGLNTEAFF. The rearrangement joins TRBV6-1 to TRBJ1-1; D remains ambiguous. This CDR3 comprises 14 residues. The V gene's germline CDR1 is MNHNS and CDR2 SASEGT. V gave up 6 bases and J gave up 0 bases, with 11 bases separating them.

This clonotype showed up many times. This chain joins TRBV28 and TRBJ2-7, with a weak D call TRBD1 (6 bases). The CDR3 covers 20 residues. Between the trimmed V and J ends, which lost 1 base and 4 bases, there was a span of 29 bases. CDR1 MDHEN and CDR2 SYDVKM come from the germline V gene. CDR3 DNA sequence: TGTGCCAGCAGTTTATACGCCACAGGGAACTCACCTAACGCACTATACGAGCAGTACTTC. Its protein product is CASSLYATGNSPNALYEQYF.

This clonotype has ten or more counts. The chain has TRBV12-3 or TRBV12-4 and TRBJ1-6; D unclear. With 4 bases removed from V and 10 bases from J, the gap between germline ends came to 11 bases. The CDR3 length is 13 residues. As DNA, the CDR3 is TGTGCCAGCAGTTCCCTTTGGAAATCACCCCTCCACTTT. It specifies CASSSLWKSPLHF.

The chain combines TRBV5-1 with TRBJ1-2; D not certain. The germline gives CDR1 SGHRS, CDR2 YFSETQ. Trimming took 0 bases from V and 3 from J, leaving 9 bases between them. The CDR3 spans 14 residues. The CDR3 region is CASSLDGRDYGYTF. CDR3 coding DNA: TGCGCCAGCAGCTTGGATGGACGGGACTATGGCTACACCTTC.

This clonotype was counted ten times or more. The rearrangement joins TRBV5-1 to TRBJ1-1, with D perhaps matching TRBD1 (5 bases). The germline V gene has CDR1 SGHRS and CDR2 YFSETQ. V was pared by 4 bases and J by 0 bases, with 13 bases between. The CDR3 is 15 amino acids. The CDR3 loop reads CASSPGLTVNTEAFF. CDR3 DNA: TGCGCCAGCAGCCCCGGATTGACAGTGAACACTGAAGCTTTCTTT.

Of note for this clonotype: One junction end does not reproduce the germline sequence, and a read error may be involved. This chain joins TRBV7-8 and TRBJ1-6; weak D call: TRBD1 (5 bases). The CDR3 spans 15 residues. The V gene's germline CDR1 is SGHVS and CDR2 FQNEAQ. The CDR3 DNA reads as TGTGCCAGCAGCTTAGCGGGAGCTGGGGGTTCACCCCTCCACTGG. It specifies CASSLAGAGGSPLHW. The full variable domain, its missing parts supplied by reference TRBV7-8 and TRBJ1-6, is GAGVSQSPRYKVAKRGQDVALRCDPISGHVSLFWYQQALGQGPEFLTYFQNEAQLDKSGLPSDRFFAERPEGSVSTLKIQRTQQEDSAVYLCASSLAGAGGSPLHWGNGTRLTVT.

This clonotype came up many times. The CDR3 loop is CASSLISMGVSNTEAFF. The CDR3 nucleotides read TGTGCCAGCAGCTTAATTTCCATGGGGGTATCGAACACTGAAGCTTTCTTT. The chain has TRBV13 and TRBJ1-1; D might be TRBD1 (5 bases). V was pared by 2 bases and J by 1 base, with 17 bases between. The V gene's germline CDR1 is PRHDT and CDR2 FYEKMQ (reference sequence). The CDR3 has 17 residues.

This clonotype was detected ten times or more. The gene calls are TRBV7-2 and TRBJ2-4; TRBD2 is a possible D gene (6 bases). This CDR3 contains 15 residues. V was clipped by 0 bases and J by 9 bases, with 15 bases between them. From germline, CDR1 is SGHTA and CDR2 FQGNSA. CDR3 protein: CASSLAGQGGGIQYF. CDR3 nucleotide sequence: TGTGCCAGCAGCTTAGCGGGGCAGGGAGGTGGCATTCAGTACTTC. The variable domain in full, with the rest retrieved from reference TRBV7-2 and TRBJ2-4, is GAGVSQSPSNKVTEKGKDVELRCDPISGHTALYWYRQSLGQGLEFLIYFQGNSAPDKSGLPSDRFSAERTGGSVSTLTIQRTQQEDSAVYLCASSLAGQGGGIQYFGAGTRLSVL.

This clonotype appeared many times. At one boundary the junction diverges from the germline segment, which might be a read error. The chain joins TRBV15 to TRBJ2-2, with 7 bases matching TRBD1. The germline CDR1 and CDR2 sequences are LNHNV and YYDKDF (reference sequence). The CDR3 loop spans 16 amino acids. In DNA form, the CDR3 reads TGTGCCACCAGCAGAGAGGGACAGCTGAACACCGGGGAGCTGTCTTTT. It is translated as CATSREGQLNTGELSF.